A single sample is the source of the 19 T cell receptor beta chains below, sequenced in a study of tumor and adjacent non-tumor tissue in lung cancer. The library came from three nested PCR rounds adapted from ARM-PCR protocols. Each CDR3 protein gets one entry after TCRdb re-called the multiplex PCR reads with MiXCR. Among roughly 90,000 distinct CDR3 sequences listed, under 80% were seen once. This sample's RNA came from whole unsorted tissue. The normal lung tissue was taken more than 3 cm from the tumor edge. Material for sequencing was distant non-tumor lung tissue. The receptors here all came from a woman aged 50 to 65 with non-small cell lung cancer.

With regard to this clonotype: The germline gene is not matched at one end of the junction; a read error may be the cause. The gene calls are TRBV2 and TRBJ2-7, with 16 bases identical to TRBD2. Germline CDR1 and CDR2: SNHLY and FYNNEI. The CDR3 totals 17 residues. CDR3 bases: TGTGCCAGAAGTGAGTTCGGGACTAGCGGGAGGGCCGGCGAGCAGTACTTC. As protein: CARSEFGTSGRAGEQYF.

The rearrangement links TRBV7-2 to TRBJ2-7; D is uncertain. CDR1 SGHTA and CDR2 FQGNSA come from the germline V gene. There are 15 residues in the CDR3. Between the trimmed V and J ends, which lost 6 bases and 0 bases, there was a span of 15 bases. CDR3 region: CASSQTPDHSYEQYF. CDR3 sequence (DNA): TGTGCCAGCAGTCAAACGCCGGATCACTCCTACGAGCAGTACTTC.

Comment on this clonotype: The conserved closing phenylalanine or tryptophan is absent in this CDR3, likely reflecting a read error. This chain links TRBV12-3 or TRBV12-4 with TRBJ2-5; TRBD2 matches at 10 bases. The CDR3 has 16 residues. J lost 5 bases, V lost 5 bases, and 11 bases had no gene match. CDR3: CASSPQAGGQWETQYS. CDR3 bases: TGTGCCAGCAGTCCTCAAGCGGGAGGGCAATGGGAGACCCAGTACTCC.

V gene TRBV12-3 or TRBV12-4 combines with J gene TRBJ2-5; TRBD1 or TRBD2 may be the D gene (7 bases each). V shed 4 bases and J shed 7 bases, with 16 bases lying between them. The CDR3 extends over 14 amino acids. The CDR3 region has the DNA TGTGCCAGCAGTTGGGGCCAGGGGGGGAGGACCCAGTACTTC. This sequence encodes CASSWGQGGRTQYF.

The CDR3 DNA sequence: TGCGCCAGCAGCCAAGATAATTCTGGCGGGAGACACTACGGGGAGTACTTC. As protein: CASSQDNSGGRHYGEYF. This chain connects TRBV4-1 to TRBJ2-7; 7 bases match TRBD2. CDR1 and CDR2 (germline): MGHRA, YSYEKL. V shed 0 bases and J 11 bases; nucleotides not matched to a gene: 19. There are 17 residues in the CDR3.

The rearrangement links TRBV30 to TRBJ2-2, with D perhaps matching TRBD1 or TRBD2 (5 bases each). Germline V lookup: CDR1 GTSNPN, CDR2 SVGIG (reference sequence). V lost 3 bases and J lost 5, with 22 bases in between. CDR3 length equals 17 residues. The chain's CDR3 is CAWSGAASVFRTGELFF. The CDR3 DNA is TGTGCCTGGAGCGGGGCGGCCTCAGTGTTTCGGACCGGGGAGCTGTTTTTT.

The chain employs TRBV29-1 and TRBJ2-7, with D possibly matching TRBD2 (5 bases). Germline V gene sequence: CDR1 SQVTM, CDR2 ANQGSEA. V was cut by 6 bases and J by 7 bases, with 19 bases left in between. This CDR3 spans 13 amino acids. The DNA for the CDR3 is TGCAGCGTCTCTATCGGGATCTTTGCAGAGCAGTACTTC. Amino acids: CSVSIGIFAEQYF.

At least ten counts were recorded for this clonotype. The J gene is TRBJ2-5, the V gene TRBV24-1; no firm D call. Between the trimmed V and J ends, which lost 5 bases and 1 base, there was a span of 4 bases. CDR3 length equals 12 residues. Germline V gives CDR1 KGHDR, CDR2 SFDVKD. The CDR3 nucleotides are TGTGCCACCAGTGGGCTCCAAGAGACCCAGTACTTC. Residues: CATSGLQETQYF.

With regard to this clonotype: The junction shows a germline mismatch at one end, possibly a read error. The rearrangement uses TRBV6-1 and TRBJ2-7; D remains ambiguous. CDR1 and CDR2 (germline): MNHNS, SASEGT. The CDR3 is made up of 13 amino acids. Here the CDR3 DNA reads TGTGCCAGCGTTCCGAGAGACGCCTACGAGCAGAACTTC. This translates into CASVPRDAYEQNF.

On this clonotype itself: The junction does not match germline at one end; this may be a read error. The rearrangement links TRBV5-4 to TRBJ2-7, with D uncertain. CDR1 is SGHNT, CDR2 YYREEE, per germline (reference sequence). The CDR3 length is 15 residues. This chain's CDR3 is CAGSLGKDSSYEQYF. In nucleotides, the CDR3 is TGTGCCGGCAGCTTGGGCAAGGATAGCTCCTACGAGCAGTACTTC.

Comment on this clonotype: One end of the junction fails to match germline, which may point to a read error. The rearrangement joins TRBV6-1 to TRBJ2-1, with 7 nucleotides matching TRBD1. This CDR3 comprises 12 residues. Germline V gives CDR1 MNHNS, CDR2 SASEGT. As DNA, the CDR3 is TGTGCCAGCAGTGTGACAGGGATTGAGCAGCTCTTC. Translated, it gives CASSVTGIEQLF.

This sequence joins TRBV5-1 and TRBJ2-6; D is unresolved. V gave up 7 bases and J gave up 0 bases, with 14 bases separating them. The CDR3 has 16 residues. Germline CDR1 and CDR2: SGHRS and YFSETQ. The CDR3 is CASCIGGISGANVLTF. CDR3 DNA sequence: TGCGCCAGCTGTATAGGCGGCATCTCTGGGGCCAACGTCCTGACTTTC.

Points on this clonotype: As the CDR3 is not closed by the conserved phenylalanine or tryptophan, this likely results from a read error. This chain connects TRBV29-1 to TRBJ2-5; TRBD1 aligns across 7 bases. Germline CDR1 reads SQVTM; CDR2 reads ANQGSEA. Trimming removed 3 bases from V and 9 bases from J; junction bases left unmatched: 13. This CDR3 is 14 amino acids long. Here the CDR3 reads CSVETGWNAEAQYL. CDR3 in DNA: TGCAGCGTTGAGACAGGGTGGAATGCGGAGGCCCAGTACTTA.

The chain is built from TRBV6-1 and TRBJ2-5, with 12 bases fitting TRBD2. The V and J ends lost 1 base and 8 bases, in that order; junction bases with no gene match: 8. This CDR3 has 16 residues. Germline values: CDR1 MNHNS, CDR2 SASEGT. The CDR3 nucleotides are TGTGCCAGCAGTGAAGGGCTAGCGGGGGGGGGAGGAACCCAGTACTTC. Protein product: CASSEGLAGGGGTQYF.

The genes are TRBV12-3 or TRBV12-4 and TRBJ2-2; 9 positions agree with TRBD1. J gave up 1 base and V 6 bases, and 6 bases lay outside the gene matches. CDR3 size: 16 residues. DNA of the CDR3: TGTGCCAGCAGATTCAAGACAGGGGGGAACACCGGGGAGCTGTTTTTT. As protein: CASRFKTGGNTGELFF.

This clonotype came up once. This sequence joins TRBV11-2 and TRBJ2-3; D gene uncertain. V was pared by 2 bases and J by 8 bases, with 11 bases between. Germline CDR1 and CDR2: SGHAT and FQNNGV. The CDR3 is 13 amino acids. Here the CDR3 DNA reads TGTGCCAGCAGCTTATGGTCGGAGTGTACGCAGTATTTT. It translates to CASSLWSECTQYF.

J is TRBJ2-2 and V is TRBV28; TRBD1 matches at 7 bases. V lost 5 bases and J lost 6; bases outside the gene matches: 9. Germline CDR1 MDHEN, CDR2 SYDVKM. The CDR3 has 15 amino acids. In DNA form, the CDR3 reads TGTGCCAGCAGTCGACCGGGACAGAGTTCCGGGGAGCTGTTTTTT. Translation: CASSRPGQSSGELFF.

In the case of this clonotype: Germline is not matched at one junction end, which may reflect a read error. The chain couples TRBV2 to TRBJ2-1; perhaps TRBD2 as D (6 bases). The CDR3 consists of 15 residues. Germline V lookup: CDR1 SNHLY, CDR2 FYNNEI. The CDR3 DNA reads TGTGCCAGCTGTGCGGACGGGAGCTCCTACAATGAGCAATTCTTC. This gives the protein CASCADGSSYNEQFF.

Note on this clonotype: At one boundary the junction diverges from the germline segment, which might be a read error. The V call is TRBV6-2 or TRBV6-3, the J call TRBJ2-2, with D possibly called TRBD1 or TRBD2 (5 bases each). CDR1 and CDR2 (germline): MNHEY, SVGEGT. This CDR3 is 16 amino acids long. CDR3 coding DNA: TGTGCTAGCAGTCGCCTTGGACACATGCTAACCGGGGAGTTGTTTTTT. Its protein is CASSRLGHMLTGELFF.